What follows is one T cell receptor (beta chain) and its context. Per germline, CDR1 MNHNY and CDR2 SVGAGI (reference sequence). This CDR3 has 14 amino acids. V lost 2 bases and J lost 5; bases outside the gene matches: 5. The data were taken from a study of technical replicates of blood from a few donors. Some clones are missing from TCRdb's copy, which holds only in-frame ones; the method was immunoSEQ multiplex PCR. This table holds fewer than 85,000 clones, about nine tenths found once. The sequence was obtained from a human donor in good health. The chain carries TRBV6-6 and TRBJ2-7; TRBD1 matches 8 bases. What was sequenced was T cells isolated from PBMCs. As DNA, the CDR3 is TGTGCCAGCAGTTACGGAGGCAGGGGGCACGAGCAGTACTTC. Translated, it gives CASSYGGRGHEQYF.